This T cell receptor beta chain was found in a study of blood T cell repertoires in COVID-19. The germline CDR1 and CDR2 sequences are MDHEN and SYDVKM. The CDR3 runs 15 residues. Trimming shortened V by 7 bases and J by 6 bases, and 22 bases separated the two germline ends. Original data processing: Using reference gene primer amplification, nucleated cell counts were estimated. TCRdb keeps only in-frame clones here, not all; method: immunoSEQ multiplex PCR. V and J calls and clone size are copied from that table; D and trimming were computed from the DNA. The sample consists of 150,000 to 200,000 clones, about 81% of them appearing once. In Seattle, patients joined the study during active infection and were tracked longitudinally.

This chain uses TRBV28 with TRBJ2-7, with D perhaps matching TRBD2 (6 bases). The source of this sequence is an elderly woman with COVID-19, enrolled during active disease. Sequencing was performed on peripheral blood. CDR3 bases: TGTGCCAGCATGCTTTCGGCAGGAGGGCGCCGCGAGCAGTACTTC. Protein sequence: CASMLSAGGRREQYF.